The sequence of this TCR beta chain was determined in a study of beta chain features in type 1 diabetes. Study results and limitations: The naive, central memory and Treg TCRB repertoires looked more alike in patients than they did in healthy donors. Type 1 diabetes patients had TCRB CDR3s that were shorter (moderately but significantly so) in all four CD4+ subsets.

A sort by CD45RO/CCR7/CD25/CD127/CD95/CD27 yielded CD4+ naive, central memory, regulatory and stem cell-like memory cells. CDR3 length: 10 amino acids. Germline V gene data show CDR1 as SQVTM and CDR2 as ANQGSEA. V was shortened by 8 bases and J by 3 bases, with 7 bases between the two germline ends. Every isolated RNA sample was fully reverse transcribed, so sequencing captured expressed TCRB transcripts. The data were produced by immunoSEQ multiplex PCR, yet TCRdb's version contains in-frame clones alone and is incomplete. The table includes 150,000 to 200,000 clones, 8.5% to 10% detected once. About this clone: Its target is not known.

The J gene is TRBJ1-1, the V gene TRBV29-1; no clear D. The sequenced material came from central memory CD4+ T cells from blood. This TCR derives from a woman younger than 45 with type 1 diabetes. CDR3 region: CSTDHTEAFF. For the CDR3, the DNA is TGCAGCACTGATCACACTGAAGCTTTCTTT.